This entry is about one T cell receptor beta chain. Antigen unknown. The CDR3 consists of 13 residues. Germline lookup yields CDR1 ENHRY and CDR2 SYGVKD. V was trimmed by 4 bases and J by 2 bases, leaving 8 bases between them. This specimen comes from a study of response to subunit inactivated influenza vaccine. From the RT-PCR reads, TCRdb called clonotypes with MiXCR, one entry per CDR3 protein. The data hold about 500,000 distinct CDR3 sequences, with approximately 17% observed a single time. Whole-study findings and limits: New T cells are recruited in small numbers by each seasonal influenza vaccination, according to the authors' suggestion.

The sample in question was CD4+ T cells sorted from PBMCs, obtained roughly 24 months after vaccination. The chain recombines TRBV10-3 with TRBJ2-5; D gene uncertain. This TCR was sampled from a man between 50 and 70 years old who received an inactivated influenza vaccine. The CDR3 DNA sequence: TGTGCCATCAGTGCTGGGCTACAAGAGACCCAGTACTTC. It codes for CAISAGLQETQYF.